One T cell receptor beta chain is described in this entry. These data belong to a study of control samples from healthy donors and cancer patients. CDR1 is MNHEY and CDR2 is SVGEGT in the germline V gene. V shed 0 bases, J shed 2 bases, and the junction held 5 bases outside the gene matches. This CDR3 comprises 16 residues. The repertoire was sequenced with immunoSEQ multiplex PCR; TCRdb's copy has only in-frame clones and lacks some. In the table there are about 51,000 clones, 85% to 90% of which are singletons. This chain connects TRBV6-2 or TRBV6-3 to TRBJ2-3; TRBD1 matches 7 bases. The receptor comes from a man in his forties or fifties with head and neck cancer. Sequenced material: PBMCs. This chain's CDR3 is CASSYSGTDHTDTQYF. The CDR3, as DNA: TGTGCCAGCAGTTACTCGGGGACAGATCACACAGATACGCAGTATTTT.